What follows describes a single TCR beta chain. What it binds is unknown. V trimming: 0 bases; J trimming: 0 bases; junction bases outside the gene matches: 5. This CDR3 has 17 residues. Germline V lookup: CDR1 SGHDT, CDR2 YYEEEE. CD8+ and CD4+ T cells taken from blood had their TCR beta sequenced. The multiple sclerosis controls comprised treatment-naive patients whose relapsing-remitting disease was stable or active. The sample belongs to a study of CD8 T cells in Susac syndrome. Study-level results: The study conceded that its TCR sequencing and HLA analysis involved relatively few individuals.

When the RNA was reverse transcribed, random hexamers were used with an input of roughly 0.5 to 1 ug. Amplification of TCR beta CDR3 spanned 54 Vbeta and 13 Jbeta via immunoSEQ multiplex PCR. MiXCR was run by TCRdb on the immunoSEQ multiplex PCR reads, yielding one entry per CDR3 protein. Altogether around 180,000 distinct CDR3 sequences are present, roughly 92% being singletons, with the ten largest covering roughly 0.097%. The J gene is TRBJ2-1, the V gene TRBV5-6; 8 nucleotides align to TRBD2. The sequence was obtained from a human donor with multiple sclerosis. The source material was CD4+ T cells from PBMCs. Written as DNA, the CDR3 is TGTGCCAGCAGCTTGGTCTCTAGCGGGCGCTCCTACAATGAGCAGTTCTTC. Protein: CASSLVSSGRSYNEQFF. Combining the CDR3 with reference TRBV5-6 and TRBJ2-1 gives the whole variable domain DAGVTQSPTHLIKTRGQQVTLRCSPKSGHDTVSWYQQALGQGPQFIFQYYEEEERQRGNFPDRFSGHQFPNYSSELNVNALLLGDSALYLCASSLVSSGRSYNEQFFGPGTRLTVL.